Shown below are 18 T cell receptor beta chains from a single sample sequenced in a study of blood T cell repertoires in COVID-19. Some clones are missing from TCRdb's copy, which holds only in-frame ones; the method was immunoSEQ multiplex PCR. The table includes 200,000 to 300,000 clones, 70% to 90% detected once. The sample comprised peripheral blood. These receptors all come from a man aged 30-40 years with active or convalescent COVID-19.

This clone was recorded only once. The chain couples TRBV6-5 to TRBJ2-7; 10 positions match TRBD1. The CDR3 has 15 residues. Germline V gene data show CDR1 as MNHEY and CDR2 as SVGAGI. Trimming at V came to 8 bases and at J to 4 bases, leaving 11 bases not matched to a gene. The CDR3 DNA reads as TGTGCCAGCCGTCCCCTGGACAGGGGGTATTACGAGCAGTACTTC. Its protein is CASRPLDRGYYEQYF.

CDR3 loop: CASSPGPPGKFHYEQYF. The CDR3 DNA sequence: TGCGCCAGCAGCCCCGGACCCCCAGGGAAATTCCACTACGAGCAGTACTTC. The V and J genes are TRBV4-1 and TRBJ2-7, with a tentative D call TRBD1 (5 bases). Germline V gene lookup returns CDR1 MGHRA and CDR2 YSYEKL. CDR3 length: 17 residues. The ends were cut back, 4 bases at V and 3 bases at J, with 22 bases in the middle.

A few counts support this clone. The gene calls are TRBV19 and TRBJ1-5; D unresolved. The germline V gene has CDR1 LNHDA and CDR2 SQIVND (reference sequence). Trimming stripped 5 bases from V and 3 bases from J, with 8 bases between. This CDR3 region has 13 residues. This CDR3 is CASSSQNNQPQHF. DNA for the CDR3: TGTGCCAGTAGTTCGCAGAACAATCAGCCCCAGCATTTT.

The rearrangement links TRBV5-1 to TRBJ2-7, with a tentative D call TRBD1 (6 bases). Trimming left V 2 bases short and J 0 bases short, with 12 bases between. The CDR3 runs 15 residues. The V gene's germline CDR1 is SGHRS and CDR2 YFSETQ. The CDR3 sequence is CASSLTDSYSYEQYF. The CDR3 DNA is TGCGCCAGCAGCTTAACGGACAGCTACTCCTACGAGCAGTACTTC.

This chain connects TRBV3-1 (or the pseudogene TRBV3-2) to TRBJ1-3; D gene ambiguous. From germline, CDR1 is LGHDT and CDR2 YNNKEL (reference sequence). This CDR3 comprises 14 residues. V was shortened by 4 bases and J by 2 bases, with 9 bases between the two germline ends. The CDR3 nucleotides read TGTGCCAGCAGCCTTTCGGAGGCTGGAAACACCATATATTTT. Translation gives CASSLSEAGNTIYF.

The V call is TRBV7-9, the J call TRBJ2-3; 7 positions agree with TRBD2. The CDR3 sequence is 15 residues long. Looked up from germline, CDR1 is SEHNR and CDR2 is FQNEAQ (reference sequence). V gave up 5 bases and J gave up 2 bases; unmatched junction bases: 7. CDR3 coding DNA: TGTGCCAGCAGCGCATCCGGGACTACCACAGATACGCAGTATTTT. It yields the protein CASSASGTTTDTQYF.

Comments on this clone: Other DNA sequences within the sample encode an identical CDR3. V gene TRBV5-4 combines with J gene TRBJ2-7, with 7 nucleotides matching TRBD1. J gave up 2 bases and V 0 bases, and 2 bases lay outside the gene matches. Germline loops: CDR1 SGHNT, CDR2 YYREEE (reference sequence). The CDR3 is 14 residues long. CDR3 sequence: CASSLGGTAYEQYF. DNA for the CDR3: TGTGCCAGCAGCTTGGGTGGGACAGCCTACGAGCAGTACTTC.

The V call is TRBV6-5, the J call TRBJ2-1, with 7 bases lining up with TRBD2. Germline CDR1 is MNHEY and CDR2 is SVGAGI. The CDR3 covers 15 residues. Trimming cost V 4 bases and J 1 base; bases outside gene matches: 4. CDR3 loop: CASSSGSGSYNEQFF. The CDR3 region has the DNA TGTGCCAGCAGTTCCGGTAGCGGGTCCTACAATGAGCAGTTCTTC.

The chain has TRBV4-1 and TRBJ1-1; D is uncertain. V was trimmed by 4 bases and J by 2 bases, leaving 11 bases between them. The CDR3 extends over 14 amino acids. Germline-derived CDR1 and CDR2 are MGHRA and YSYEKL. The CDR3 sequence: CASSPPPGNTEAFF. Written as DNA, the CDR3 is TGCGCCAGCAGCCCCCCCCCAGGCAACACTGAAGCTTTCTTT.

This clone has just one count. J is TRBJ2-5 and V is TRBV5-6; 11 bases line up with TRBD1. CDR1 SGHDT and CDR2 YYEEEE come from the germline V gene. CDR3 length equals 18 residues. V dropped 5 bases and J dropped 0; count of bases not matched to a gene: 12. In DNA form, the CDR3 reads TGTGCCAGCAGTCATCAAACTCGGGACAGGGGGGACCAAGAGACCCAGTACTTC. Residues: CASSHQTRDRGDQETQYF.

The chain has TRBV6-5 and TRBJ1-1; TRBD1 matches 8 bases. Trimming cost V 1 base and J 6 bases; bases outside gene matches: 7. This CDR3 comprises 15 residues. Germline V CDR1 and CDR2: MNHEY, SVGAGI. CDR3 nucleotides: TGTGCCAGCAGTTACTTACAGGGGGGGTCAGCTGAAGCTTTCTTT. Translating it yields CASSYLQGGSAEAFF.

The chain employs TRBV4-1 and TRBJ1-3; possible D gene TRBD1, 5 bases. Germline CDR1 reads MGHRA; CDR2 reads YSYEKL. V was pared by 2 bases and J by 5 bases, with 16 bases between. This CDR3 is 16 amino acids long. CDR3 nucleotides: TGCGCCAGCAGCCAATCCCTTGCTCCAGGGCGAAACACCATATATTTT. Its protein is CASSQSLAPGRNTIYF.

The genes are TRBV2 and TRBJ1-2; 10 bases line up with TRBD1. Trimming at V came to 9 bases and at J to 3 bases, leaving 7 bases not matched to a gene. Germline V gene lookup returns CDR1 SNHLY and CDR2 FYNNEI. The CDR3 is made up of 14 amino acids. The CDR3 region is CARKKTGGDYGYTF. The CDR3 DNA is TGTGCCAGAAAAAAGACAGGGGGCGACTATGGCTACACCTTC.

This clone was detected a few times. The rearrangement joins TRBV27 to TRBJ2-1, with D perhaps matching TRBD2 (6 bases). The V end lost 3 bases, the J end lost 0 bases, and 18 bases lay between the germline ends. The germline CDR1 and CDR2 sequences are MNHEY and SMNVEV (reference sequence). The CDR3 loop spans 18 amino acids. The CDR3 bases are TGTGCCAGCAGTTTTCGCGGGGTCTCCATTAACTCCTACAATGAGCAGTTCTTC. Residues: CASSFRGVSINSYNEQFF.

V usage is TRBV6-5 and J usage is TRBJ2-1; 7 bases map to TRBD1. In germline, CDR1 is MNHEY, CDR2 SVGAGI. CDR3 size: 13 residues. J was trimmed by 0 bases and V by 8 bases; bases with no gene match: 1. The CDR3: CASHRGSYNEQFF. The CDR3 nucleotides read TGTGCCAGCCACAGGGGCTCCTACAATGAGCAGTTCTTC.

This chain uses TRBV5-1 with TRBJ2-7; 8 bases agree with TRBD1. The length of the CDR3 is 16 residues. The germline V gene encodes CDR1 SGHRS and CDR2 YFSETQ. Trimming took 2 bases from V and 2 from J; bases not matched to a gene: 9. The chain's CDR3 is CASSLAGQGAPYEQYF. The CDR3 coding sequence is TGCGCCAGCAGCTTAGCGGGTCAGGGGGCGCCCTACGAGCAGTACTTC.

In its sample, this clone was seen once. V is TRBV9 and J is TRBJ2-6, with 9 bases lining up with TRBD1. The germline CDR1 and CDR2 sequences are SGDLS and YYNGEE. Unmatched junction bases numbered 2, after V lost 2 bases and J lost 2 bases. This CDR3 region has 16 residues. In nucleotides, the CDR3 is TGTGCCAGCAGCGTTGACAGGGGGACTGGGGCCAACGTCCTGACTTTC. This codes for CASSVDRGTGANVLTF.

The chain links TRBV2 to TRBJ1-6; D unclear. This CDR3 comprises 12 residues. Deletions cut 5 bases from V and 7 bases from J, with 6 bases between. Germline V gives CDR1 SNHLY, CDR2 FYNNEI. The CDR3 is CASSTRNSPLHF. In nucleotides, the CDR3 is TGTGCCAGCAGTACACGCAATTCACCCCTCCACTTT.